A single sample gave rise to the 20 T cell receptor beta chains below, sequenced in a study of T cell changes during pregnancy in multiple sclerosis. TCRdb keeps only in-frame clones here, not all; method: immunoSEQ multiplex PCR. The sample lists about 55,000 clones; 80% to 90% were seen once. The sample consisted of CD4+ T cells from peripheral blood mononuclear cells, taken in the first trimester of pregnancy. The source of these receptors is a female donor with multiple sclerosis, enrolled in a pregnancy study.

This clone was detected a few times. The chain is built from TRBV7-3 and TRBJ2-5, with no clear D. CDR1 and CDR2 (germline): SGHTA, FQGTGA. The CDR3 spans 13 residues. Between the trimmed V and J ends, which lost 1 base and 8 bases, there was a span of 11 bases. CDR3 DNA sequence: TGTGCCAGCAGCTTAAAAGATATGGGCACCCAGTACTTC. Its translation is CASSLKDMGTQYF.

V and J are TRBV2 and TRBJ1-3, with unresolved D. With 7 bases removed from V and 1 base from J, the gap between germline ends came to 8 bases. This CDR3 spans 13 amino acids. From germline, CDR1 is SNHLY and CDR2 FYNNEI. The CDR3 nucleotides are TGTGCCAGCACCGGGGATTCTGGAAACACCATATATTTT. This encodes CASTGDSGNTIYF. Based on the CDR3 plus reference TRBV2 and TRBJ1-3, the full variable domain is EPEVTQTPSHQVTQMGQEVILRCVPISNHLYFYWYRQILGQKVEFLVSFYNNEISEKSEIFDDQFSVERPDGSNFTLKIRSTKLEDSAMYFCASTGDSGNTIYFGEGSWLTVV.

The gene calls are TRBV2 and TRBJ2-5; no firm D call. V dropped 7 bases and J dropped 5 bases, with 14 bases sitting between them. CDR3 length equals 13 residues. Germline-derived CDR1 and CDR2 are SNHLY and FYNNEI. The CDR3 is CASKSPTEETQYF. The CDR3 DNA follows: TGTGCCAGCAAGAGCCCGACTGAGGAGACCCAGTACTTC.

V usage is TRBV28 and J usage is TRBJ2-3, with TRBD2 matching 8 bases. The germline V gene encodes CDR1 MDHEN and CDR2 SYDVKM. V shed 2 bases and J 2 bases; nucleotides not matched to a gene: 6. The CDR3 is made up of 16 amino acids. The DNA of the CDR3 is TGTGCCAGCAGTTTAAGGCGGGGGGCCGTCACAGATACGCAGTATTTT. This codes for CASSLRRGAVTDTQYF.

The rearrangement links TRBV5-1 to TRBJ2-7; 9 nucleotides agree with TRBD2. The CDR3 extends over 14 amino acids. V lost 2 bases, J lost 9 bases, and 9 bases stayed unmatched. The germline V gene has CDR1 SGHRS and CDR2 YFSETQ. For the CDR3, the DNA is TGCGCCAGCAGCTTAATAGCGGGAGAGTCGGCGCAGTACTTC. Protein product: CASSLIAGESAQYF.

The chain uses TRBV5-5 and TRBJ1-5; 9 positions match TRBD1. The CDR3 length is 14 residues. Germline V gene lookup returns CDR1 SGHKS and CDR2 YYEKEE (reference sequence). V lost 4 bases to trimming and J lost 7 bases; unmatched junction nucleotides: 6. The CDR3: CASSQGQGSQPQHF. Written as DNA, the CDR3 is TGTGCCAGCAGCCAGGGACAGGGTTCCCAGCCCCAGCATTTT.

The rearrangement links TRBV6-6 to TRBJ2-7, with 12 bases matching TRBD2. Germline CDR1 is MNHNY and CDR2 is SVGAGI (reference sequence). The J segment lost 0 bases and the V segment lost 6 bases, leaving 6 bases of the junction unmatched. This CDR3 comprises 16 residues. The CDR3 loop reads CASSDLAGGISYEQYF. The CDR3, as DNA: TGTGCCAGCAGCGATCTAGCGGGGGGGATCTCCTACGAGCAGTACTTC.

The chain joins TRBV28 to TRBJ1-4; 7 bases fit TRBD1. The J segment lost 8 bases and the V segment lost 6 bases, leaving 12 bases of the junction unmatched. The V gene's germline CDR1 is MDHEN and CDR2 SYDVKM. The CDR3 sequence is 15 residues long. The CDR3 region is CASRDLQGSVEKLFF. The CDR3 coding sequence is TGTGCCAGCAGGGACTTACAGGGGTCAGTGGAAAAACTGTTTTTT.

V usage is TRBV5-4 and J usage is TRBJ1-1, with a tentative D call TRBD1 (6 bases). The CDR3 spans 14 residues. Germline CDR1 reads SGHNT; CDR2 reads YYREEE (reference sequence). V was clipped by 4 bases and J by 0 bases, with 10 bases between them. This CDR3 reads CASSLWTVNTEAFF. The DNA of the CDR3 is TGTGCCAGCAGCCTCTGGACAGTGAACACTGAAGCTTTCTTT.

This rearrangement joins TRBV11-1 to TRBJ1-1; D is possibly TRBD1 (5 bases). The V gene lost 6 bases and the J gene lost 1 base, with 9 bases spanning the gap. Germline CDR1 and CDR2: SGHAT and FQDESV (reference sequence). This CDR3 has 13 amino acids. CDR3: CASRPTENTEAFF. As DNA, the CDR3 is TGTGCCAGCAGGCCGACAGAGAACACTGAAGCTTTCTTT.

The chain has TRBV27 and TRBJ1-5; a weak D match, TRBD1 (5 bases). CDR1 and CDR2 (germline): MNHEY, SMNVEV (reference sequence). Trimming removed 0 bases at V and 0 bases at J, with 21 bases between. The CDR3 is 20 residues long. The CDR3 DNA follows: TGTGCCAGCAGTTTATCCCTCCTTGGACACCGCCAATGTAGCAATCAGCCCCAGCATTTT. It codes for CASSLSLLGHRQCSNQPQHF.

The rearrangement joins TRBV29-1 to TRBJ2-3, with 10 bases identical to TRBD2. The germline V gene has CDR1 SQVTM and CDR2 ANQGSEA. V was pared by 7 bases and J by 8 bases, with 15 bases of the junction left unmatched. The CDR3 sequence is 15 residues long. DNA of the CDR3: TGCAGCGGAGTACTAGCGGGGACTTTGAAGGGTACGCAGTATTTT. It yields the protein CSGVLAGTLKGTQYF.

DNA for the CDR3: TGTGCCAGCAGGGACGGGACAGGGAACTATGGCTACACCTTC. As protein: CASRDGTGNYGYTF. The chain couples TRBV28 to TRBJ1-2, with 9 bases fitting TRBD1. CDR3 length equals 14 residues. Germline CDR1 and CDR2: MDHEN and SYDVKM. V lost 6 bases, J lost 2 bases, and 4 bases stayed unmatched.

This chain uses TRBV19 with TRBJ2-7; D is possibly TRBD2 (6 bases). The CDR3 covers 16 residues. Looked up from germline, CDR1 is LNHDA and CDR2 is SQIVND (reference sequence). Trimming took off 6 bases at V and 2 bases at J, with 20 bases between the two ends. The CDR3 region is CASRDSGTHFTYEQYF. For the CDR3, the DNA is TGTGCCAGTAGAGATTCCGGGACTCACTTTACCTACGAGCAGTACTTC.

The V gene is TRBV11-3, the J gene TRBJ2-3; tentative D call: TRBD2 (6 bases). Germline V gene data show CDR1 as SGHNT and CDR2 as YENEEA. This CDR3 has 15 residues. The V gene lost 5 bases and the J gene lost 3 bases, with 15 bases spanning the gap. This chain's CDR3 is CASSPTRGLTDTQYF. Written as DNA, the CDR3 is TGTGCCAGCAGCCCGACTAGGGGATTGACAGATACGCAGTATTTT. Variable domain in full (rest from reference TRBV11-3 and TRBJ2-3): EAGVVQSPRYKIIEKKQPVAFWCNPISGHNTLYWYLQNLGQGPELLIRYENEEAVDDSQLPKDRFSAERLKGVDSTLKIQPAELGDSAVYLCASSPTRGLTDTQYFGPGTRLTVL.

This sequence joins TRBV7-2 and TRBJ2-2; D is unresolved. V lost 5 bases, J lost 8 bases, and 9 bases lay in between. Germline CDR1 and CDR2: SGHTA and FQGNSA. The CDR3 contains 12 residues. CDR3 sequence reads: CASSPSAGELFF. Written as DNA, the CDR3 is TGTGCCAGCAGCCCAAGTGCGGGGGAGCTGTTTTTT.

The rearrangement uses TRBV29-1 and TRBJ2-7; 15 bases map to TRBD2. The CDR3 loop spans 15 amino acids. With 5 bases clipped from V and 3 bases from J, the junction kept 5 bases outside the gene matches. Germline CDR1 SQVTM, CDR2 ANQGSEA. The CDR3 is CSVYGLAGGGYEQYF. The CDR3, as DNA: TGCAGCGTTTACGGACTAGCGGGAGGGGGCTACGAGCAGTACTTC.

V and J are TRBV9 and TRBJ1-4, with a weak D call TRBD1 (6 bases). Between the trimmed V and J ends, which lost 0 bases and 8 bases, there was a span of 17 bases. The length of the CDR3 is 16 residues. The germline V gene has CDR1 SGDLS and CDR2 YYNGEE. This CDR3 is CASSVGPTGSGEKLFF. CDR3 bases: TGTGCCAGCAGCGTAGGACCCACAGGGAGTGGAGAAAAACTGTTTTTT.

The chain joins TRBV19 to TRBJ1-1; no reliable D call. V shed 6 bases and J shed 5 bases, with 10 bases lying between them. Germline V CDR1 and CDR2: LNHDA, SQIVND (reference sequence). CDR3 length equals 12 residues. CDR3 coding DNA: TGTGCCAGTAGGAGGGAGGTGACTGAAGCTTTCTTT. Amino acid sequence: CASRREVTEAFF.

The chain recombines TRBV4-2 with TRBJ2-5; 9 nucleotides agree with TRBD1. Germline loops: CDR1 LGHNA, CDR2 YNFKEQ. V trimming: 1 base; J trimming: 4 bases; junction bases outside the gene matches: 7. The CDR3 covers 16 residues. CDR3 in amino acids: CASSQGGGQGRETQYF. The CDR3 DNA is TGTGCCAGCAGCCAAGGAGGAGGACAGGGGAGAGAGACCCAGTACTTC.